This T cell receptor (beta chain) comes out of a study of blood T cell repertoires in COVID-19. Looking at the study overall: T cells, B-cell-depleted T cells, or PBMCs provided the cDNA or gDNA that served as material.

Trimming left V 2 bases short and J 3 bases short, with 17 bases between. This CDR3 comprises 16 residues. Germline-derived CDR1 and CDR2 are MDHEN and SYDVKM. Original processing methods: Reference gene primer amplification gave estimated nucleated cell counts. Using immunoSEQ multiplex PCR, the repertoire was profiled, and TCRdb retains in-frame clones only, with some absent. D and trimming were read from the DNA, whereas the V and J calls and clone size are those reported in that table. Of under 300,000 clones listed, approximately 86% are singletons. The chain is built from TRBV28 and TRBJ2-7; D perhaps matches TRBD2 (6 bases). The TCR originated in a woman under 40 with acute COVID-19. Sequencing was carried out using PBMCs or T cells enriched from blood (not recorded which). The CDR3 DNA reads TGTGCCAGCAGTTTAGGACTGCCGGGAGCCCTCTACGAGCAGTACTTC. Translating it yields CASSLGLPGALYEQYF.